The rows below give T cell receptor beta chains drawn from one sample of a study of STAT3 mutations in large granular lymphocyte leukemia. Repertoires were generated with immunoSEQ multiplex PCR, while TCRdb's copy carries only in-frame clones and drops some. This table holds 9,500 to 15,000 clones, 60% to 85% found once. Material: peripheral blood mononuclear cells. These receptor sequences come from a man in his 60s with T-cell large granular lymphocyte leukemia. Some clones in this sample may be carry-over from other donors' samples. CDR3s include the opening cysteine and the closing phenylalanine or tryptophan. A D gene is named only where the DNA matches it firmly. Expanded clones are given a class, and other clones once, few, many or no size at all.

clone size: few
J gene: TRBJ1-4
V gene: TRBV27
D gene: -
CDR3 protein: CASSFREKLFF
CDR3 DNA: TGTGCCAGCAGTTTCCGAGAAAAACTGTTTTTT

clone size: few
J gene: TRBJ2-3
V gene: TRBV7-9
D gene: TRBD2
CDR3 protein: CASSHSGRATDTQYF
CDR3 DNA: TGTGCCAGCAGCCATAGCGGGAGGGCGACAGATACGCAGTATTTT

clone size: -
J gene: TRBJ2-5
V gene: TRBV5-1
D gene: -
CDR3 protein: CASSPLPGAKQETQYF
CDR3 DNA: TGCGCCAGCAGCCCCTTGCCGGGGGCGAAGCAAGAGACCCAGTACTTC

clone size: -
J gene: TRBJ2-7
V gene: TRBV28
D gene: TRBD1
CDR3 protein: CASRQGQDYEQYF
CDR3 DNA: TGTGCCAGCAGACAGGGACAGGACTACGAGCAGTACTTC

clone size: once
J gene: TRBJ1-1
V gene: TRBV27
D gene: -
CDR3 protein: CASSPGSPEAFF
CDR3 DNA: TGTGCCAGCAGCCCAGGGAGCCCTGAAGCTTTCTTT

clone size: few
J gene: TRBJ2-5
V gene: TRBV30
D gene: -
CDR3 protein: CAWRSGETQYF
CDR3 DNA: TGTGCCTGGAGGTCGGGAGAGACCCAGTACTTC

clone size: -
J gene: TRBJ2-1
V gene: TRBV7-8
D gene: -
CDR3 protein: CASSLSSIRVPSNEQFF
CDR3 DNA: TGTGCCAGCAGCTTATCGTCCATCAGGGTCCCGTCCAATGAGCAGTTCTTC

clone size: -
J gene: TRBJ1-1
V gene: TRBV27
D gene: -
CDR3 protein: CASSLGVENTEAFF
CDR3 DNA: TGTGCCAGCAGTCTAGGGGTGGAAAACACTGAAGCTTTCTTT

clone size: -
J gene: TRBJ2-1
V gene: TRBV27
D gene: TRBD2
CDR3 protein: CASSPIRTSQGSYNEQFF
CDR3 DNA: TGTGCCAGCAGTCCGATACGGACTAGCCAGGGCTCCTACAATGAGCAGTTCTTC

clone size: once
J gene: TRBJ1-5
V gene: TRBV28
D gene: -
CDR3 protein: CASTHTGNIDQPQHF
CDR3 DNA: TGTGCCAGCACCCACACAGGGAACATTGATCAGCCCCAGCATTTT

clone size: few
J gene: TRBJ2-7
V gene: TRBV29-1
D gene: -
CDR3 protein: CSVETSDRYEQYF
CDR3 DNA: TGCAGCGTTGAGACGTCGGATCGTTACGAGCAGTACTTC

clone size: -
J gene: TRBJ1-5
V gene: TRBV27
D gene: -
CDR3 protein: CASSLSRGESNQPQHF
CDR3 DNA: TGTGCCAGCAGTTTATCGCGGGGAGAGAGCAATCAGCCCCAGCATTTT

clone size: -
J gene: TRBJ2-3
V gene: TRBV10-3
D gene: -
CDR3 protein: CAISEGDTSARDDTQYF
CDR3 DNA: TGTGCCATCAGTGAGGGGGATACGAGCGCCCGGGACGATACGCAGTATTTT

clone size: -
J gene: TRBJ1-1
V gene: TRBV7-9
D gene: -
CDR3 protein: CASSRLQGTKTEAFF
CDR3 DNA: TGTGCCAGCAGCCGACTTCAGGGGACCAAAACGGAAGCTTTCTTT

clone size: -
J gene: TRBJ2-5
V gene: TRBV5-4
D gene: TRBD1
CDR3 protein: CASSLDRYQETQYF
CDR3 DNA: TGTGCCAGCAGCCTGGACAGGTACCAAGAGACCCAGTACTTC

clone size: -
J gene: TRBJ2-3
V gene: TRBV19
D gene: -
CDR3 protein: CASSMYLDTDTQYF
CDR3 DNA: TGTGCCAGTAGTATGTATCTAGACACAGATACGCAGTATTTT

clone size: -
J gene: TRBJ1-1
V gene: TRBV29-1
D gene: TRBD1
CDR3 protein: CSVGQGAGTEAFF
CDR3 DNA: TGCAGCGTGGGACAGGGGGCCGGGACTGAAGCTTTCTTT